This record covers a single TCR beta chain. As yet, its antigen is unknown. Antigen-specific CD4+ T cells were expanded with viral peptide pools in the ViraFEST assay before sequencing. With approximately 9 days of culture completed, CD4+ T cells were isolated. Nobody among the vaccine recipients had prior SARS-CoV-2 infection (nucleocapsid antibodies were negative). On days 3 and 7, fresh IL-2 medium replaced half the medium. This entry belongs to a study of vaccination effects on CD4 cells after COVID-19. Study context: Participants got two doses of BNT162b2 or mRNA-1273 vaccine.

The ends were cut back, 4 bases at V and 0 bases at J, with 13 bases in the middle. The CDR3 length is 16 residues. CDR1 is LGHNA, CDR2 YSLEER, per germline. The assay was immunoSEQ multiplex PCR, and TCRdb's table has in-frame clones only and misses some. The sample yields around 13,000 clones, 76% seen once. This chain uses TRBV4-3 with TRBJ1-3, with D perhaps matching TRBD1 (5 bases). The sample was CD4+ T cells from PBMCs cultured with HCoV-229E spike peptides, taken before COVID-19 vaccination. This clonotype originated in a human donor who received a COVID-19 vaccine. CDR3 amino acids: CASSPTTAASGNTIYF. The CDR3 coding sequence is TGCGCCAGCAGCCCCACGACAGCGGCCTCTGGAAACACCATATATTTT.